This section outlines one T cell receptor (beta chain) sequence together with its context. This clone was found once. Its antigen is currently not known. Within one base of it there is no much larger clone, and no base qualities were kept. The entry originates in a study of CD8+ T cells in alopecia areata (dated by TCRdb to 2017 to 2018). Concerning the study at large: The treated patients took part in an open-label pilot trial in which moderate-to-severe alopecia areata was treated with oral tofacitinib at 5 to 10 mg twice daily. Tofacitinib was administered for 6 to 18 months, and 6 months of follow-up off drug were then conducted to assess delayed response and recurrence. In treated patients, disease severity was measured using the SALT score, which gives the percentage of scalp surface area affected. High-throughput TCRbeta sequencing was used to examine T cell clonal expansion in alopecia areata in both the C3H/HeJ mouse model and human patients. Scalp tissue and sorted CD4+ and CD8+ peripheral blood T cells from patchy and totalis/universalis alopecia areata patients and from healthy controls were covered by human TCRbeta sequencing. Biopsies were taken from tofacitinib-treated patients at baseline and again at 4 and 24 weeks into treatment, and several of those patients also had a later scalp biopsy. Scalp clonality was compared across normal scalp (n=4), patchy alopecia areata scalp (n=8), and alopecia totalis/universalis scalp (n=8). The RNA source kit depended on sample type: the PAXgene miRNA kit for fixed scalp, the miRNeasy kit for PBMCs, and the RNeasy kit for mouse skin. Amplification of TCRbeta CDR3 regions was done by immunoSEQ multiplex PCR using 35 Vbeta forward primers and 13 Jbeta reverse primers. What the work shows at the level of the full study, not this receptor alone: During tofacitinib treatment, many expanded lesional clones remained in scalp and blood, and this persistence may partly explain relapse after treatment is stopped. Compared with normal scalp, lesional scalp had higher clonality and more expanded CD8+ clones, particularly in alopecia totalis/universalis, a pattern that suggests antigenic drive. Unlike mouse skin, where gammadelta T cells dominate, normal human skin contains resident alphabeta T cells that get sequenced too, which complicates analysis of the scalp TCR repertoire. TCR sequences shared between patients were less clear than in mice, possibly partly because of HLA diversity in the patient population. Because the treated cohort was small and had only one nonresponder, larger studies are needed to examine links between baseline CD8+ expansion and response. Tofacitinib significantly decreased scalp clonality and the number of expanded CD8+ clones among the top 100 scalp clones.

Per the publication, the time point label means: about 5 months on oral tofacitinib. The treatment or condition label here, explained by the study, means: oral pan-JAK inhibitor, 5-10 mg twice daily. Lesional scalp punch biopsies and peripheral blood were collected from alopecia areata patients. PBMCs were isolated by density centrifugation and stained for CD3, CD4 and CD8, after which CD4+ and CD8+ T cells were sorted on a FACSAria. Receptor libraries were prepared by the immunoSEQ multiplex PCR assay. For TCR sequencing, RNA was extracted from every sample and reverse transcribed into cDNA to serve as template. First-strand cDNA was synthesized with SuperScript III using a 2:1 mix of oligo-dT and random hexamers. A synthetic immune receptor repertoire was used to measure amplification bias, and any remaining bias was corrected computationally. The published analysis was carried out like this. Raw reads were preprocessed for error removal, and CDR3 was defined according to IMGT conventions as running from the conserved cysteine to phenylalanine. Clonality was calculated as 1 minus Shannon entropy normalized by log2 of the number of productive unique TCRs. Scalp TCRbeta sequences were cross-referenced with sorted blood CD4 and CD8 repertoires so that the CD4 or CD8 identity of scalp clones could be inferred. Here the immuneACCESS table is served through TCRdb, limited to in-frame sequences with V and J called. Missing clones are a known gap in these copies; in checked studies unresolved V genes cover under half, and the rest lacks a known reason. Clonal size and the V and J genes are those of that table, whereas D and trimming came from the DNA. The sample has 40,000 to 45,000 clones on record, around nine tenths of them singletons. The top ten clonotypes cover 15% to 20% of the sample.

The CDR3 has 13 amino acids, counting the end cysteine and phenylalanine. The kept DNA is CDR3 alone, 39 bases in frame from the first base. Relative to germline, V is 5 bases shorter and J is 3 bases shorter, with 11 bases between their ends. The germline V gene (reference sequence) gives CDR1 as MNHEY and CDR2 as SMNVEV. This TCR derives from a human donor with alopecia areata. The V and J segments used are TRBV27 and TRBJ2-7; TRBD1 is a weak D gene call, 5 bases matching. Sequencing used CD8+ T cells sorted from blood, obtained at week 24, from a patient treated with tofacitinib. This receptor carries the CDR3 CASSPGSLYEQYF. The nucleotide sequence is TGTGCCAGCAGTCCAGGGTCCCTCTACGAGCAGTACTTC.